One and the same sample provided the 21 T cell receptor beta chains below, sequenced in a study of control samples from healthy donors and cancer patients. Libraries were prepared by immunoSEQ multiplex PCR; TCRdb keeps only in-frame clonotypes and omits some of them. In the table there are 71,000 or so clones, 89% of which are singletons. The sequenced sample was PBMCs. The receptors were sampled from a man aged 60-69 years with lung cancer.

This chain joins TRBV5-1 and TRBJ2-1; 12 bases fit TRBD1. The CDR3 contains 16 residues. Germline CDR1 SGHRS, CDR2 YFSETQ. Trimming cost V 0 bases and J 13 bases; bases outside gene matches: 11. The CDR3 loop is CASSLEPGQGAYRQFF. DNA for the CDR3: TGCGCCAGCAGCTTGGAGCCGGGACAGGGGGCATATCGACAGTTCTTC.

This CDR3 is CAWSVQGWAEAFF. CDR3 in DNA: TGTGCCTGGAGTGTACAGGGGTGGGCTGAAGCTTTCTTT. This rearrangement joins TRBV30 to TRBJ1-1, with 7 bases identical to TRBD1. The V and J ends lost 0 bases and 6 bases, in that order; junction bases with no gene match: 4. The germline V gene encodes CDR1 GTSNPN and CDR2 SVGIG (reference sequence). The CDR3 contains 13 residues.

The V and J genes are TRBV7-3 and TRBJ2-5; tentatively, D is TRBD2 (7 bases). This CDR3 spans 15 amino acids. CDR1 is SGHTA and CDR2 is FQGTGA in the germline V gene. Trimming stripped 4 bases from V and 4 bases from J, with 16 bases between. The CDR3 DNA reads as TGTGCCAGCAGCTCCTCGGGGGGCCCGGTAGAGACCCAGTACTTC. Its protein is CASSSSGGPVETQYF. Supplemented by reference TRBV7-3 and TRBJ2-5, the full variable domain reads GAGVSQTPSNKVTEKGKYVELRCDPISGHTALYWYRQSLGQGPEFLIYFQGTGAADDSGLPNDRFFAVRPEGSVSTLKIQRTERGDSAVYLCASSSSGGPVETQYFGPGTRLLVL.

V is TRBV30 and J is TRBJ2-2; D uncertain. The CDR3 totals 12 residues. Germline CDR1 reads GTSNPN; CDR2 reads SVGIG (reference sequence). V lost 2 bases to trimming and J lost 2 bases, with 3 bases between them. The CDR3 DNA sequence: TGTGCCTGGAGTTTAAACACCGGGGAGCTGTTTTTT. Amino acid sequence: CAWSLNTGELFF.

The CDR3 sequence: CASSPRGDRNQPQHF. The CDR3 DNA reads as TGTGCCAGCTCACCACGGGGGGATCGCAATCAGCCCCAGCATTTT. This chain joins TRBV18 and TRBJ1-5; possible D gene TRBD1, 5 bases. Looked up from germline, CDR1 is KGHSH and CDR2 is LQKENI. The ends were cut back, 1 base at V and 2 bases at J, with 9 bases in the middle. CDR3 length equals 15 residues.

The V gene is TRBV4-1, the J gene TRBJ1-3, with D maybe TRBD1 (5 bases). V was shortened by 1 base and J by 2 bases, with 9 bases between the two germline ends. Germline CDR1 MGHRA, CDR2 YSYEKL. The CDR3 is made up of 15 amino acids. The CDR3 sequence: CASSQAGNPGNTIYF. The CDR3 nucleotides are TGCGCCAGCAGCCAAGCAGGGAACCCTGGAAACACCATATATTTT.

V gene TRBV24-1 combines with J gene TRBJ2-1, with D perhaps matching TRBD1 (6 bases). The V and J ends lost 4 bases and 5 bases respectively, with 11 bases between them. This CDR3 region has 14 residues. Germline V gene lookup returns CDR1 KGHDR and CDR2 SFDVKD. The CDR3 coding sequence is TGTGCCACCAGTGAACGCCGGGACAACAATGAGCAGTTCTTC. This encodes CATSERRDNNEQFF.

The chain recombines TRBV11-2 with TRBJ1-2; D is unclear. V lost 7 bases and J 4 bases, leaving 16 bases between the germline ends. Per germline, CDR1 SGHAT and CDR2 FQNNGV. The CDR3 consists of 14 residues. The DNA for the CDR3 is TGTGCCAGCACCCTTGGTCCCTCGGGCTATGGCTACACCTTC. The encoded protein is CASTLGPSGYGYTF.

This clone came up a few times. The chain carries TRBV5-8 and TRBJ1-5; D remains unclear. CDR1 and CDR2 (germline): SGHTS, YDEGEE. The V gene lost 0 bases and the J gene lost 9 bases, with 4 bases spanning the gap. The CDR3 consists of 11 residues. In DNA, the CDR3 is TGTGCCAGCAGCTTGGAGAGGCCCCAGCATTTT. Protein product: CASSLERPQHF.

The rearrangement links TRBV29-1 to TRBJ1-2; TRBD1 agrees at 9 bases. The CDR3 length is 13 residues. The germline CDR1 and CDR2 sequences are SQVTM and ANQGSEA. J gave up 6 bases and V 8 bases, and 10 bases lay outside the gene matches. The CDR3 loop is CSLTQQGADGYTF. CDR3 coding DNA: TGCAGCCTTACACAACAGGGGGCGGATGGCTACACCTTC.

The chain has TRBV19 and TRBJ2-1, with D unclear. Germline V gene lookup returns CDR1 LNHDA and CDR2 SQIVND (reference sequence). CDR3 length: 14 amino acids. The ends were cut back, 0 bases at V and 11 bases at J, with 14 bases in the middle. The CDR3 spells CASSIDLRGRKQFF. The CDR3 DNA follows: TGTGCCAGTAGTATAGATCTTCGTGGCAGAAAGCAGTTCTTC.

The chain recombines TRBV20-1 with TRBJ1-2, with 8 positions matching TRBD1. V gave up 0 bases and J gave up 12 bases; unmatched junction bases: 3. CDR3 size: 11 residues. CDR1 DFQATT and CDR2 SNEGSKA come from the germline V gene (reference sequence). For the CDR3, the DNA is TGCAGTGCTAGAGATAGGACAGGGAACACCTTC. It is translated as CSARDRTGNTF.

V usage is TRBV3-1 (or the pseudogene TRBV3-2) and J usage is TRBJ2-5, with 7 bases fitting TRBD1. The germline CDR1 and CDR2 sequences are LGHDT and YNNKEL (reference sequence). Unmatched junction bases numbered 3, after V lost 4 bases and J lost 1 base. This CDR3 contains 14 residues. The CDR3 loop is CASSPGTAQETQYF. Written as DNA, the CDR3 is TGTGCCAGCAGCCCCGGGACAGCCCAAGAGACCCAGTACTTC.

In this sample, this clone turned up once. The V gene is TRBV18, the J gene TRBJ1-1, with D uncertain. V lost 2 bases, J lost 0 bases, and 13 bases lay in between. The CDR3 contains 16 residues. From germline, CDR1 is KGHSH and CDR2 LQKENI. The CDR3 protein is CASSPSAASLNTEAFF. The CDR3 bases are TGTGCCAGCTCACCATCGGCAGCTAGTTTGAACACTGAAGCTTTCTTT. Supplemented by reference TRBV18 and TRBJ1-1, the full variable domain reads NAGVMQNPRHLVRRRGQEARLRCSPMKGHSHVYWYRQLPEEGLKFMVYLQKENIIDESGMPKERFSAEFPKEGPSILRIQQVVRGDSAAYFCASSPSAASLNTEAFFGQGTRLTVV.

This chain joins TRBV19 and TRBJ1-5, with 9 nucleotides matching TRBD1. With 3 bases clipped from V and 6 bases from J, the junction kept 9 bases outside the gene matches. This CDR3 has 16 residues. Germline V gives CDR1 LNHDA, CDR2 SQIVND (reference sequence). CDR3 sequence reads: CASSIGTGRSIQPQHF. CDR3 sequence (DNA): TGTGCCAGTAGTATCGGGACAGGGAGAAGTATTCAGCCCCAGCATTTT. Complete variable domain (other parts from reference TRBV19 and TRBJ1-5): DGGITQSPKYLFRKEGQNVTLSCEQNLNHDAMYWYRQDPGQGLRLIYYSQIVNDFQKGDIAEGYSVSREKKESFPLTVTSAQKNPTAFYLCASSIGTGRSIQPQHFGDGTRLSIL.

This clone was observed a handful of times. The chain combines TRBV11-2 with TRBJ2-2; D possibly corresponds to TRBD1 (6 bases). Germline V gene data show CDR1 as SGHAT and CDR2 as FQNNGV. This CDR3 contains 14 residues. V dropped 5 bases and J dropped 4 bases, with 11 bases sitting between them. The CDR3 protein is CASSRIRGTGELFF. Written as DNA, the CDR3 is TGTGCCAGCAGCCGGATCAGGGGCACCGGGGAGCTGTTTTTT.

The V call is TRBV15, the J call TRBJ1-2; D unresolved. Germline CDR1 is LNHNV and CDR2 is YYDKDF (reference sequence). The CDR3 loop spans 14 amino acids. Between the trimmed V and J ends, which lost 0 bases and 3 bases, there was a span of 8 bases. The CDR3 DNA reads TGTGCCACCAGCAGAGATAACAGCTACTATGGCTACACCTTC. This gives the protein CATSRDNSYYGYTF.

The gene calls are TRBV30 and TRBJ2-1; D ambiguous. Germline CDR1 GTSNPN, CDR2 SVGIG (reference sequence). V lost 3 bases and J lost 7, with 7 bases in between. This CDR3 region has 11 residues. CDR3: CAWSGRNEQFF. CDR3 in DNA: TGTGCCTGGAGCGGTCGGAATGAGCAGTTCTTC.

In DNA form, the CDR3 reads TGTGCCAGCAGCCCCACCCGACAGCGCCTCTCTGGAAACACCATATATTTT. The encoded protein is CASSPTRQRLSGNTIYF. The rearrangement uses TRBV3-1 (or the pseudogene TRBV3-2) and TRBJ1-3, with a weak D call TRBD1 (5 bases). The CDR3 consists of 17 residues. The V gene's germline CDR1 is LGHDT and CDR2 YNNKEL (reference sequence). V lost 4 bases and J lost 0, with 16 bases in between.

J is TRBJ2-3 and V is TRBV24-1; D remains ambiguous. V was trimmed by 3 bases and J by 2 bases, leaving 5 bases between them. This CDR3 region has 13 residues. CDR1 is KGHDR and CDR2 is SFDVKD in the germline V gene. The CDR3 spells CATSDAPTDTQYF. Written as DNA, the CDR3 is TGTGCCACCAGTGATGCTCCCACAGATACGCAGTATTTT.

The CDR3 DNA is TGTGCCAGCAGTTACTATACAGGGATCGACTATGGCTACACCTTC. As protein: CASSYYTGIDYGYTF. This rearrangement joins TRBV6-5 to TRBJ1-2, with D maybe TRBD1 (6 bases). The germline gives CDR1 MNHEY, CDR2 SVGAGI. The CDR3 is 15 residues long. The ends were cut back, 1 base at V and 3 bases at J, with 12 bases in the middle.